These 18 T cell receptor beta chains originate from one sample sequenced in a study of blood T cell repertoires in COVID-19. Profiling relied on immunoSEQ multiplex PCR, and the TCRdb table lists in-frame clones only, not all of them. The table records some 150,000 clones, roughly 85% of them present only once. Source material: peripheral blood. These receptor sequences come from a human donor with acute or convalescent COVID-19. The donor label of this sample is uncertain.

A few counts support this clone. This chain uses TRBV5-6 with TRBJ1-4, with TRBD1 identical over 7 bases. After removal of 4 bases from V and 4 bases from J, the junction contained 7 bases not matched to a gene. CDR1 and CDR2 (germline): SGHDT, YYEEEE. This CDR3 is 15 amino acids long. CDR3 amino acids: CASSPGTAINEKLFF. DNA of the CDR3: TGTGCCAGCAGCCCCGGGACAGCGATTAATGAAAAACTGTTTTTT.

The rearrangement joins TRBV4-3 to TRBJ2-2, with 11 bases identical to TRBD1. CDR3 size: 16 residues. The germline V gene has CDR1 LGHNA and CDR2 YSLEER. The junction had 6 bases not matched to a gene; V was cut back by 5 bases and J by 4 bases. CDR3 sequence (DNA): TGCGCCAGCAGCTCCGGACAGGGGGCGATCACCGGGGAGCTGTTTTTT. It yields the protein CASSSGQGAITGELFF.

The rearrangement uses TRBV5-1 and TRBJ2-3, with 9 positions matching TRBD1. Germline V CDR1 and CDR2: SGHRS, YFSETQ. CDR3 length: 15 amino acids. V lost 2 bases and J lost 5; bases outside the gene matches: 6. CDR3 DNA sequence: TGCGCCAGCAGCTTAATAGAGACAGGGGGAGATACGCAGTATTTT. Encoded protein: CASSLIETGGDTQYF.

The rearrangement uses TRBV11-2 and TRBJ2-7; 9 positions agree with TRBD1. The CDR3 is made up of 14 amino acids. Germline values: CDR1 SGHAT, CDR2 FQNNGV. After removal of 2 bases from V and 4 bases from J, the junction contained 3 bases not matched to a gene. The CDR3 DNA follows: TGTGCCAGCAGCTTATGGACAGGGGAGTACGAGCAGTACTTC. Translating it yields CASSLWTGEYEQYF. The variable domain in full, completed from reference TRBV11-2 and TRBJ2-7, reads EAGVAQSPRYKIIEKRQSVAFWCNPISGHATLYWYQQILGQGPKLLIQFQNNGVVDDSQLPKDRFSAERLKGVDSTLKIQPAKLEDSAVYLCASSLWTGEYEQYFGPGTRLTVT.

CDR3 protein: CASSYSEGGFNQPQHF. The CDR3 DNA sequence: TGTGCCAGCAGTTACTCTGAGGGCGGTTTCAATCAGCCCCAGCATTTT. This chain uses TRBV6-2 or TRBV6-3 with TRBJ1-5; D unclear. Trimming removed 0 bases at V and 3 bases at J, with 12 bases between. CDR1 is MNHEY and CDR2 is SVGEGT in the germline V gene. CDR3 length equals 16 residues.

Details on this clone: Different DNA sequences within this sample yield the same CDR3. The CDR3 region is CASSLGGGVGTEAFF. The CDR3 nucleotides are TGTGCCAGCAGCTTAGGAGGGGGCGTCGGGACTGAAGCTTTCTTT. V and J are TRBV7-8 and TRBJ1-1, with 7 bases fitting TRBD1. Germline V lookup: CDR1 SGHVS, CDR2 FQNEAQ. CDR3 size: 15 residues. V shed 1 base and J 5 bases; nucleotides not matched to a gene: 7.

A word on this clone: One end of the junction is discordant with germline, which a read error may explain. V and J are TRBV7-9 and TRBJ2-2; no clear D. The V gene's germline CDR1 is SEHNR and CDR2 FQNEAQ (reference sequence). The CDR3 consists of 14 residues. CDR3 sequence: CASSLVSLPGELFF. In DNA form, the CDR3 reads TGTGCCAGCAGTTTAGTTTCCCTACCCGGGGAGCTGTTTTTT.

The V gene is TRBV7-2, the J gene TRBJ1-2; the D gene is possibly TRBD1 (5 bases). V was trimmed by 3 bases and J by 6 bases, leaving 11 bases between them. Germline assignment: CDR1 SGHTA and CDR2 FQGNSA. The CDR3 is 13 amino acids. CDR3 nucleotides: TGTGCCAGCAGCTTTCAGGGTTGGGATGGCTACACCTTC. Amino acids: CASSFQGWDGYTF.

The chain is built from TRBV9 and TRBJ2-6, with 7 bases matching TRBD1. The germline CDR1 and CDR2 sequences are SGDLS and YYNGEE. The V and J ends lost 4 bases and 2 bases, in that order; junction bases with no gene match: 3. The CDR3 sequence is 15 residues long. CDR3: CASSPQGAGANVLTF. The CDR3 nucleotides read TGTGCCAGCAGCCCCCAGGGGGCTGGGGCCAACGTCCTGACTTTC.

This chain connects TRBV28 to TRBJ1-2; 11 bases agree with TRBD1. The germline V gene encodes CDR1 MDHEN and CDR2 SYDVKM. The V gene end was trimmed by 4 bases and the J gene end by 7 bases; junction bases not matched to a gene: 5. The CDR3 contains 14 residues. CDR3: CASSSGQGARGYTF. The CDR3 coding sequence is TGTGCCAGCAGTTCAGGACAGGGGGCTCGTGGCTACACCTTC.

The gene calls are TRBV7-3 and TRBJ1-6; a possible D gene is TRBD1 (6 bases). CDR1 SGHTA and CDR2 FQGTGA come from the germline V gene. V was cut by 5 bases and J by 4 bases, with 9 bases left in between. This CDR3 is built from 14 residues. The CDR3 DNA reads TGTGCCAGCAGCCAGGACAGTTATAATTCACCCCTCCACTTT. Translating it yields CASSQDSYNSPLHF.

The chain has TRBV7-6 and TRBJ2-7, with 10 positions matching TRBD1. The CDR3 extends over 15 amino acids. The germline CDR1 and CDR2 sequences are SGHVS and FNYEAQ. Trimming at V came to 1 base and at J to 2 bases, leaving 2 bases not matched to a gene. CDR3 amino acids: CASSLGDRGTYEQYV. CDR3 in DNA: TGTGCCAGCAGCTTAGGGGACAGGGGTACCTACGAGCAGTACGTC.

V is TRBV24-1 and J is TRBJ2-3, with D tentatively TRBD1 (5 bases). Germline assignment: CDR1 KGHDR and CDR2 SFDVKD. This CDR3 has 15 residues. Trimming took 9 bases from V and 1 from J, leaving 16 bases between them. The CDR3 nucleotides read TGTGCCACCCGGCGGAGTGAAGGGGGCACAGATACGCAGTATTTT. This translates into CATRRSEGGTDTQYF.

The chain employs TRBV7-2 and TRBJ2-5; TRBD2 is a possible D gene (7 bases). Per the germline V gene, CDR1 is SGHTA and CDR2 is FQGNSA. The V gene lost 2 bases and the J gene lost 2 bases, with 18 bases spanning the gap. The CDR3 has 17 amino acids. The CDR3 here is CASSLSSSGGLQETQYF. The CDR3 nucleotides read TGTGCCAGCAGCTTATCTAGCTCGGGGGGCCTACAAGAGACCCAGTACTTC.

V gene TRBV11-3 combines with J gene TRBJ2-5; possible D gene TRBD2, 6 bases. V lost 0 bases and J lost 4, with 9 bases in between. Germline CDR1 reads SGHNT; CDR2 reads YENEEA. The CDR3 has 14 residues. This chain's CDR3 is CASSLDGGTETQYF. In DNA form, the CDR3 reads TGTGCCAGCAGCTTAGATGGGGGGACAGAGACCCAGTACTTC. Based on the CDR3 plus reference TRBV11-3 and TRBJ2-5, the full variable domain is EAGVVQSPRYKIIEKKQPVAFWCNPISGHNTLYWYLQNLGQGPELLIRYENEEAVDDSQLPKDRFSAERLKGVDSTLKIQPAELGDSAVYLCASSLDGGTETQYFGPGTRLLVL.

The chain has TRBV6-5 and TRBJ1-5; D is possibly TRBD1 (5 bases). Trimming took off 7 bases at V and 3 bases at J, with 13 bases between the two ends. The CDR3 has 14 amino acids. The germline CDR1 and CDR2 sequences are MNHEY and SVGAGI. The CDR3 loop reads CASIPDTNNQPQHF. The CDR3 DNA sequence: TGTGCCAGCATCCCGGACACTAACAATCAGCCCCAGCATTTT.

The V and J genes are TRBV6-1 and TRBJ1-2; tentatively, D is TRBD1 (6 bases). This CDR3 contains 15 residues. Germline CDR1 reads MNHNS; CDR2 reads SASEGT. Trimming stripped 0 bases from V and 8 bases from J, with 16 bases between. The CDR3: CASSEAGGAADGYTF. CDR3 bases: TGTGCCAGCAGTGAAGCTGGGGGGGCTGCAGACGGCTACACCTTC.

The J gene is TRBJ2-3, the V gene TRBV11-3; D unresolved. This CDR3 is 14 amino acids long. V lost 1 base and J 3 bases, leaving 8 bases between the germline ends. In germline, CDR1 is SGHNT, CDR2 YENEEA. The CDR3 region has the DNA TGTGCCAGCAGCTTAGCCGCCGGGACAGATACGCAGTATTTT. Protein sequence: CASSLAAGTDTQYF. Full variable domain (remainder filled in from reference TRBV11-3 and TRBJ2-3): EAGVVQSPRYKIIEKKQPVAFWCNPISGHNTLYWYLQNLGQGPELLIRYENEEAVDDSQLPKDRFSAERLKGVDSTLKIQPAELGDSAVYLCASSLAAGTDTQYFGPGTRLTVL.